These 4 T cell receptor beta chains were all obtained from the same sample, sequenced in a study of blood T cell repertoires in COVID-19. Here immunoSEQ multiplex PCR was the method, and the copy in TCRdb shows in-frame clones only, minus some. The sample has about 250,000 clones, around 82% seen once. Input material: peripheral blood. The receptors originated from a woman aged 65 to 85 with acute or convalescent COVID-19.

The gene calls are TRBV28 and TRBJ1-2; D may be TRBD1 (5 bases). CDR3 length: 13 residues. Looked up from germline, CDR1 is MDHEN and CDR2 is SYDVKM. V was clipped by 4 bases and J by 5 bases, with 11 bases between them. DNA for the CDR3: TGTGCCAGCAGTTCAGGGTTGGAGTATGGCTACACCTTC. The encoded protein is CASSSGLEYGYTF.

In DNA form, the CDR3 reads TGCGCCAGCAGCCAAGCTGGGCGTAATTCACCCCTCCACTTT. Its translation: CASSQAGRNSPLHF. The V gene is TRBV4-3, the J gene TRBJ1-6; D remains ambiguous. V lost 1 base to trimming and J lost 6 bases, with 7 bases between them. The V gene's germline CDR1 is LGHNA and CDR2 YSLEER. CDR3 length: 14 residues.

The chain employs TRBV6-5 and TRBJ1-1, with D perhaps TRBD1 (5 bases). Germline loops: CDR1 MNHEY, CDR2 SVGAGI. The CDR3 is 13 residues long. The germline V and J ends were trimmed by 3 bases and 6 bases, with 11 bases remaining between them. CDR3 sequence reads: CASSYTTAPEAFF. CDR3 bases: TGTGCCAGCAGTTATACGACAGCCCCTGAAGCTTTCTTT.

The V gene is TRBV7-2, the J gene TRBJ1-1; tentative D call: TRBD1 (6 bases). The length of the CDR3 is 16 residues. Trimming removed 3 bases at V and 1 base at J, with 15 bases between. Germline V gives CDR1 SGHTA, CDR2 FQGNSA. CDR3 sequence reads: CASSLSVGGANTEAFF. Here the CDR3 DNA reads TGTGCCAGCAGCTTGTCGGTCGGGGGGGCGAACACTGAAGCTTTCTTT. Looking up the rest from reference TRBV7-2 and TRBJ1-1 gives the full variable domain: GAGVSQSPSNKVTEKGKDVELRCDPISGHTALYWYRQSLGQGLEFLIYFQGNSAPDKSGLPSDRFSAERTGGSVSTLTIQRTQQEDSAVYLCASSLSVGGANTEAFFGQGTRLTVV.